This note documents a single T cell receptor beta chain sequence. The antigen it recognizes is unknown. Base qualities are not provided; no much larger clone lies one nucleotide away. The CDR3 regions of human TCRbeta chains were analyzed by immunosequencing. In the original analysis: Repertoire TCRs were checked for matches against a reference library of SARS-CoV-2-specific TCRs that had been generated using the MIRA antigen-specificity platform. Breadth was defined as the fraction of unique TCRs that were SARS-CoV-2-associated, and depth was defined as the fraction of total T cells that were SARS-CoV-2-associated. Using the MIRA data, each spike-specific TCR was assigned both to the spike region to which the TCR was reactive and to a CD4 or CD8 class. Log10-transformed breadth and depth values were compared by one-way ANOVA with Sidak's multiple comparisons tests. TCRdb carries this immuneACCESS record with in-frame sequences only. Its versions omit some clonotypes, under half of them owing to an unresolved V gene in the studies checked, with the rest unexplained. The D gene and trimming were derived from the DNA, and the V and J assignments and clone size from that table. For this sample the table gives under 130,000 clones, of which around 90% were detected only once. Of the sample, roughly 5% falls within the top ten clones.

The time point tag for this specimen amounts to: baseline before first vaccination. Vaccinee samples were obtained from the UK trials COV001 and COV002, which included a single-blind randomized controlled phase 2/3 trial of AZD1222 (ChAdOx1 nCoV-19) in healthy adults. For TCRbeta chain sequencing, PBMC samples were collected from trial participants at day 0 and at day 28 after the second dose. The data were taken from a study of T cell responses to AZD1222 COVID-19 vaccine (dated by TCRdb to the early 2020s). The study in broad terms: AZD1222 recipients with second doses at about 4 weeks or about 12 weeks were pooled, because spike-specific TCR depth and breadth did not differ between schedules. Enrollment into the trials was organized by age into subgroups of 18-55, 56-69 and 70-plus years, and those subgroups contained around 150, 28 and 57 TCR-sequenced participants, respectively. A total of around 240 trial participants underwent TCR sequencing, of whom about 210 had received two doses of AZD1222 and roughly 26 had received two doses of the MenACWY control vaccine. The study at large found these results: In the small 56-69-year group, the increase in depth fell short of significance, most likely because of low power. A significant rise in spike-specific TCR breadth and depth was observed after two AZD1222 doses relative to day 0 and relative to MenACWY recipients. The vaccine-associated CD4 TCRs covered the entire spike protein, and the dominant responses fell in regions 160-218 and 743-854. Only five to seven AZD1222 recipients were SARS-CoV-2 seropositive at baseline, limiting conclusions about previously exposed vaccinees. Reportedly, close to half of the unique spike-specific TCRs recognized epitopes lying outside the regions that are mutated in the B.1.351 and B.1.1.7 variants. Because no day 14 peak-response samples were available, the repertoires could be characterized only after the peak T cell response. Participants were mostly white British, with more females than males. The authors suggested clonal diversity may have been underestimated.

V is cut by 6 bases and J by 1 base, and the space between the germline ends is 10 bases. Reading from cysteine to phenylalanine, the CDR3 counts 13 amino acids. The DNA shown is the 39-base CDR3, in frame from base 1. The sequencing here drew on peripheral blood, taken on day 0 of AZD1222 vaccination. This TCR was sampled from an adult in good health. The chain employs TRBV12-3 or TRBV12-4 and TRBJ2-7, with TRBD1 tentatively as D gene (6 bases match). The sequenced DNA: TGTGCCAGCAGACAGGGAGCATCCTACGAGCAGTACTTC. Its product reads: CASRQGASYEQYF.